This T cell receptor beta chain was documented in a study of blood T cell repertoires in COVID-19. Study in general: From the United States, Italy and Spain came samples of acute and convalescent COVID-19. From T cells, B-cell-depleted T cells, or PBMCs came the material, which was cDNA or gDNA.

As originally analysed: From reference gene primer amplification, estimates of nucleated cell counts were derived. Repertoires were generated with immunoSEQ multiplex PCR, while TCRdb's copy carries only in-frame clones and drops some. That table supplies the V and J calls and clone size; D and trimming were determined from the DNA. The sample has fewer than 55,000 clones, 84% seen once. The CDR3 has 15 residues. V was clipped by 2 bases and J by 8 bases, with 13 bases between them. CDR1 is KGHSH, CDR2 LQKENI, per germline. V and J are TRBV18 and TRBJ1-6; D may be TRBD1 (5 bases). The sample was peripheral blood. This clonotype was sampled from a man in his fifties with acute or convalescent COVID-19. The DNA of the CDR3 is TGTGCCAGCTCACCAAGGGCTCAAGGGGATTCACCCCTCCACTTT. Translation gives CASSPRAQGDSPLHF. Looking up the rest from reference TRBV18 and TRBJ1-6 gives the full variable domain: NAGVMQNPRHLVRRRGQEARLRCSPMKGHSHVYWYRQLPEEGLKFMVYLQKENIIDESGMPKERFSAEFPKEGPSILRIQQVVRGDSAAYFCASSPRAQGDSPLHFGNGTRLTVT.